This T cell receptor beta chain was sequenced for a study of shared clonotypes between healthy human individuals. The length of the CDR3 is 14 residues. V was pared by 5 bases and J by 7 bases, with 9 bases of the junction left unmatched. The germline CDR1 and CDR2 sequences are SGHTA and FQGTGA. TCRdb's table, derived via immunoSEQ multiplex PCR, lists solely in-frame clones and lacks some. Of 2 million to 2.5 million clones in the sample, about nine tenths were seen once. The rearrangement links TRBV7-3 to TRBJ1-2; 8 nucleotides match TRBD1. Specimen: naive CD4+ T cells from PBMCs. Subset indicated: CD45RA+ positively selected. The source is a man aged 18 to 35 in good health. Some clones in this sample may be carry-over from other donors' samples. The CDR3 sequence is CASSQAGGAGGYTF. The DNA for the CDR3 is TGTGCCAGCAGCCAAGCAGGGGGCGCCGGTGGCTACACCTTC. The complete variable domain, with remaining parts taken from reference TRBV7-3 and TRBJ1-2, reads GAGVSQTPSNKVTEKGKYVELRCDPISGHTALYWYRQSLGQGPEFLIYFQGTGAADDSGLPNDRFFAVRPEGSVSTLKIQRTERGDSAVYLCASSQAGGAGGYTFGSGTRLTVV.